The 27 T cell receptor beta chains in this list originate from one sample, sequenced in a study of blood T cell repertoires in COVID-19. Clones were sequenced by immunoSEQ multiplex PCR, and TCRdb holds only the in-frame ones, with some missing. This sample has hundreds of thousands of clones, with nearly 90% found just once. Sequenced material: PBMCs or T cells enriched from blood (not recorded which). These receptor sequences come from a young woman with acute COVID-19.

The chain has TRBV7-8 and TRBJ2-2, with no clear D. Between the trimmed V and J ends, which lost 1 base and 0 bases, there was a span of 6 bases. Germline V CDR1 and CDR2: SGHVS, FQNEAQ. The CDR3 is made up of 15 amino acids. CDR3 residues: CASSLVGPNTGELFF. In DNA form, the CDR3 reads TGTGCCAGCAGCTTAGTGGGCCCGAACACCGGGGAGCTGTTTTTT.

V gene TRBV5-1 combines with J gene TRBJ2-5; TRBD1 agrees at 7 bases. The V gene's germline CDR1 is SGHRS and CDR2 YFSETQ. The V and J ends lost 0 bases and 7 bases, in that order; junction bases with no gene match: 12. This CDR3 has 16 residues. This CDR3 is CASSLVGQQLGVTQYF. In DNA form, the CDR3 reads TGCGCCAGCAGCTTGGTGGGACAGCAACTAGGGGTGACCCAGTACTTC.

This clone was detected once. The V call is TRBV6-5, the J call TRBJ1-1; no definite D call. V lost 5 bases and J lost 2, with 12 bases in between. CDR1 and CDR2 (germline): MNHEY, SVGAGI. CDR3 size: 14 residues. CDR3 amino acids: CASSNRDFNTEAFF. In DNA form, the CDR3 reads TGTGCCAGCAGTAACCGGGATTTTAACACTGAAGCTTTCTTT.

The V call is TRBV30, the J call TRBJ1-3, with D perhaps TRBD1 (5 bases). Deletions cut 3 bases from V and 0 bases from J, with 27 bases between. From germline, CDR1 is GTSNPN and CDR2 SVGIG (reference sequence). CDR3 length: 20 residues. CDR3 nucleotide sequence: TGTGCCTGGAGACGTCCAGAGACAGCTAACAAATTTCCCTCTGGAAACACCATATATTTT. Amino acid sequence: CAWRRPETANKFPSGNTIYF.

The chain couples TRBV11-2 to TRBJ1-1; tentative D call: TRBD1 (5 bases). V was cut by 5 bases and J by 4 bases, with 11 bases left in between. CDR3 length: 13 amino acids. CDR1 and CDR2 from the germline V gene are SGHAT and FQNNGV. DNA for the CDR3: TGTGCCAGCAGCAAAAACAGGATCACTGAAGCTTTCTTT. It codes for CASSKNRITEAFF.

This clone was detected only a few times. The genes are TRBV18 and TRBJ1-4, with 8 bases that match TRBD1. The CDR3 runs to 14 residues. Germline V lookup: CDR1 KGHSH, CDR2 LQKENI. J was trimmed by 8 bases and V by 3 bases; bases with no gene match: 5. CDR3 nucleotide sequence: TGTGCCAGCTCACCTCAGGGGGCAGGGGAAAAACTGTTTTTT. Its translation is CASSPQGAGEKLFF.

The rearrangement uses TRBV10-1 and TRBJ2-7, with D possibly matching TRBD2 (7 bases). There are 13 residues in the CDR3. The germline V and J ends were trimmed by 4 bases and 6 bases, with 13 bases remaining between them. CDR1 is WNHNN and CDR2 is SYGVQD in the germline V gene (reference sequence). The CDR3 spells CASSGGGTTEQYF. The CDR3 DNA follows: TGCGCCAGCAGTGGAGGGGGGACTACCGAGCAGTACTTC.

V usage is TRBV6-5 and J usage is TRBJ1-2; 10 bases match TRBD1. There are 15 residues in the CDR3. The V and J ends lost 2 bases and 4 bases, in that order; junction bases with no gene match: 4. The germline V gene encodes CDR1 MNHEY and CDR2 SVGAGI. The DNA for the CDR3 is TGTGCCAGCAGTTACGGGGACAGGGGCTCCTATGGCTACACCTTC. Protein product: CASSYGDRGSYGYTF.

The V call is TRBV2, the J call TRBJ1-3; D call uncertain. This CDR3 region has 16 residues. CDR1 is SNHLY, CDR2 FYNNEI, per germline. V was clipped by 4 bases and J by 0 bases, with 13 bases between them. This chain's CDR3 is CASSAGLAGSGNTIYF. CDR3 nucleotides: TGTGCCAGCAGTGCCGGACTTGCCGGCTCTGGAAACACCATATATTTT.

This chain links TRBV4-1 with TRBJ2-5; possible D gene TRBD1, 6 bases. The CDR3 is made up of 15 amino acids. Deletions cut 0 bases from V and 1 base from J, with 9 bases between. Germline V gene lookup returns CDR1 MGHRA and CDR2 YSYEKL. Here the CDR3 reads CASSQDEDSQETQYF. Here the CDR3 DNA reads TGCGCCAGCAGCCAAGATGAGGACAGCCAAGAGACCCAGTACTTC.

Here the CDR3 DNA reads TGTGCCAAGGAGCGGGAGGCTCCCAATGAGCAGTTCTTC. It translates to CAKEREAPNEQFF. V and J are TRBV5-3 and TRBJ2-1; 9 bases match TRBD2. TRBV5-3 belongs to the ORF category, with a function that is uncertain. The CDR3 has 13 residues. Trimming took 9 bases from V and 6 from J; bases not matched to a gene: 7.

This rearrangement joins TRBV10-3 to TRBJ1-1; D might be TRBD1 (6 bases). V was cut by 11 bases and J by 7 bases, with 23 bases left in between. This CDR3 region has 14 residues. CDR1 and CDR2 (germline): ENHRY, SYGVKD. This CDR3 is CAVTNREVASEAFF. The CDR3 DNA follows: TGTGCCGTCACAAACAGGGAAGTCGCTAGTGAAGCTTTCTTT.

The V gene is TRBV7-9, the J gene TRBJ2-1; TRBD2 aligns across 7 bases. Germline CDR1 reads SEHNR; CDR2 reads FQNEAQ (reference sequence). Trimming took 4 bases from V and 8 from J; bases not matched to a gene: 14. The CDR3 totals 16 residues. As DNA, the CDR3 is TGTGCCAGCAGCTACCGACCGGGACTATACTTTGATGAGCAGTTCTTC. Its protein product is CASSYRPGLYFDEQFF.

This clone was recorded at least ten times. The V and J genes are TRBV5-4 and TRBJ2-2; a possible D gene is TRBD2 (7 bases). CDR3 length: 14 amino acids. Trimming removed 6 bases from V and 5 bases from J, with 14 bases in between. Germline V gene lookup returns CDR1 SGHNT and CDR2 YYREEE (reference sequence). CDR3 amino acids: CASIEGGRTGELFF. The DNA of the CDR3 is TGTGCCAGCATCGAGGGGGGGAGGACCGGGGAGCTGTTTTTT.

The CDR3 spells CASSISGVSKEQYF. The CDR3 DNA sequence: TGTGCCAGCAGTATCTCCGGGGTCTCCAAGGAGCAGTACTTC. The V and J genes are TRBV7-2 and TRBJ2-7; D is possibly TRBD2 (5 bases). The CDR3 loop spans 14 amino acids. Trimming took 6 bases from V and 7 from J, leaving 19 bases between them. Germline V CDR1 and CDR2: SGHTA, FQGNSA. The full variable domain, rest sourced from reference TRBV7-2 and TRBJ2-7, is GAGVSQSPSNKVTEKGKDVELRCDPISGHTALYWYRQSLGQGLEFLIYFQGNSAPDKSGLPSDRFSAERTGGSVSTLTIQRTQQEDSAVYLCASSISGVSKEQYFGPGTRLTVT.

The V and J genes are TRBV4-1 and TRBJ1-5; TRBD1 might be the D (5 bases). The germline V and J ends were trimmed by 4 bases and 4 bases, with 11 bases remaining between them. Germline V lookup: CDR1 MGHRA, CDR2 YSYEKL. CDR3 size: 14 residues. For the CDR3, the DNA is TGCGCCAGCAGCCTGGACGGGGGGAATCAGCCCCAGCATTTT. Translating gives CASSLDGGNQPQHF.

The rearrangement links TRBV3-1 (or the pseudogene TRBV3-2) to TRBJ1-2; D call uncertain. This CDR3 region has 12 residues. Germline values: CDR1 LGHDT, CDR2 YNNKEL (reference sequence). V was shortened by 8 bases and J by 10 bases, with 17 bases between the two germline ends. CDR3: CASHQCSEVYTF. Here the CDR3 DNA reads TGTGCCAGCCACCAATGTTCAGAGGTCTACACCTTC.

This clone was counted only a few times. The chain recombines TRBV14 with TRBJ1-3; D is uncertain. Germline values: CDR1 SGHDN, CDR2 FVKESK. The CDR3 loop spans 14 amino acids. V was shortened by 4 bases and J by 4 bases, with 11 bases between the two germline ends. CDR3 sequence reads: CASSRGAGGNTIYF. CDR3 DNA sequence: TGTGCCAGCAGCCGCGGCGCGGGAGGAAACACCATATATTTT.

The chain is built from TRBV27 and TRBJ2-7; D is possibly TRBD1 (6 bases). Between the trimmed V and J ends, which lost 10 bases and 7 bases, there was a span of 14 bases. CDR3 length: 11 residues. Germline lookup yields CDR1 MNHEY and CDR2 SMNVEV (reference sequence). CDR3 region: CATQGGGEQYF. As DNA, the CDR3 is TGTGCCACCCAAGGGGGTGGTGAGCAGTACTTC.

CDR3 DNA sequence: TGCACCAGCAGCCAGACCCCAATGACAGGGGAGAACACTGAAGCTTTCTTT. This sequence encodes CTSSQTPMTGENTEAFF. The V call is TRBV1, the J call TRBJ1-1; TRBD1, the D gene given by the table, was not confirmed from the DNA. TRBV1 is described as a pseudogene. The CDR3 is made up of 17 amino acids.

The rearrangement uses TRBV15 and TRBJ2-7, with TRBD1 identical over 7 bases. Unmatched junction bases numbered 7, after V lost 9 bases and J lost 2 bases. The CDR3 covers 13 residues. CDR1 and CDR2 from the germline V gene are LNHNV and YYDKDF (reference sequence). Written as DNA, the CDR3 is TGTGCCACGCAAAACAGGGGCACCTACGAGCAGTACTTC. Protein: CATQNRGTYEQYF.

About this clone: Sequence at one end of the junction differs from germline and may be a read error. The V call is TRBV6-5, the J call TRBJ2-1; 8 bases are shared with TRBD2. Germline V gene sequence: CDR1 MNHEY, CDR2 SVGAGI. The CDR3 is made up of 14 amino acids. The CDR3 DNA reads TGTGCCGGCAGTCCGACTAGCGTAGACAATGAGCAGTTCTTC. Protein product: CAGSPTSVDNEQFF.

This sequence joins TRBV27 and TRBJ2-5; TRBD2 might be the D (5 bases). CDR1 is MNHEY and CDR2 is SMNVEV in the germline V gene (reference sequence). Trimming took off 6 bases at V and 5 bases at J, with 13 bases between the two ends. This CDR3 comprises 13 residues. The CDR3 DNA reads as TGTGCCAGCAGGTTGGGCCCGGGGGAGACCCAGTACTTC. It translates to CASRLGPGETQYF.

The genes are TRBV28 and TRBJ2-1, with 10 bases that match TRBD2. Germline V gives CDR1 MDHEN, CDR2 SYDVKM. This CDR3 comprises 18 residues. The V segment lost 4 bases and the J segment 7 bases; nucleotides outside the gene matches: 16. CDR3 loop: CASSSTWTSGAIWNEQFF. CDR3 nucleotides: TGTGCCAGCAGTTCAACATGGACTAGCGGAGCCATTTGGAATGAGCAGTTCTTC.

The V and J genes are TRBV2 and TRBJ1-3; no clear D gene. Trimming removed 4 bases at V and 0 bases at J, with 7 bases between. The CDR3 is made up of 14 amino acids. The germline gives CDR1 SNHLY, CDR2 FYNNEI. CDR3 amino acids: CASSADYSGNTIYF. Written as DNA, the CDR3 is TGTGCCAGCAGTGCAGACTACTCTGGAAACACCATATATTTT.

The chain links TRBV6-2 or TRBV6-3 to TRBJ2-4; D is undetermined. Trimming stripped 5 bases from V and 7 bases from J, with 6 bases between. The CDR3 has 11 amino acids. Germline CDR1 reads MNHEY; CDR2 reads SVGEGT. The CDR3 sequence: CASSHGNIQYF. The DNA for the CDR3 is TGTGCCAGCAGTCACGGGAACATTCAGTACTTC.

The gene calls are TRBV6-5 and TRBJ2-5, with D uncertain. With 2 bases removed from V and 5 bases from J, the gap between germline ends came to 6 bases. This CDR3 region has 12 residues. The germline V gene has CDR1 MNHEY and CDR2 SVGAGI. CDR3 nucleotides: TGTGCCAGCAGTTACCGCCAGGAGACCCAGTACTTC. This translates into CASSYRQETQYF.